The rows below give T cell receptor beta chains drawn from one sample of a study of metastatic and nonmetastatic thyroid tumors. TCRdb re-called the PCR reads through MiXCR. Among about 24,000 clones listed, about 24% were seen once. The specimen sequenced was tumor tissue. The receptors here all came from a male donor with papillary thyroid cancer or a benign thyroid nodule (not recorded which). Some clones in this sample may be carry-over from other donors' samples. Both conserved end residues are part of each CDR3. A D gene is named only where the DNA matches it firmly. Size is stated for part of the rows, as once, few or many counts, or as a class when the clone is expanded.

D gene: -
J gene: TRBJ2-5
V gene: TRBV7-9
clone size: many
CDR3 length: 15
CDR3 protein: CASSLGRGIVETQYF
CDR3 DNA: TGTGCCAGCAGCTTAGGGAGAGGGATAGTGGAGACCCAGTACTTC

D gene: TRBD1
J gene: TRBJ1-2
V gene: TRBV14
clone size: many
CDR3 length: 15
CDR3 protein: CASSLVDRANYGYTF
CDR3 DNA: TGTGCCAGCAGCTTGGTGGACAGGGCTAACTATGGCTACACCTTC

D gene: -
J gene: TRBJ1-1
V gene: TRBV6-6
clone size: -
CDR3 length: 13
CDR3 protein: CVSSYSRDPEAFF
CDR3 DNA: TGTGTCAGCAGTTACTCGCGGGACCCTGAAGCTTTCTTT

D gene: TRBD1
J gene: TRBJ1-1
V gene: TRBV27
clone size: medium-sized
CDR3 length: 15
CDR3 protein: CASRSDQGAFTEAFF
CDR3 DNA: TGTGCCAGCAGATCGGATCAGGGGGCTTTCACTGAAGCTTTCTTT

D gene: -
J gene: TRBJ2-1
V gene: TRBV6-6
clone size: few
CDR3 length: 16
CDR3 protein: CASSYREWITYNEQFF
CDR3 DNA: TGTGCCAGCAGTTACAGGGAATGGATTACCTACAATGAGCAGTTCTTC

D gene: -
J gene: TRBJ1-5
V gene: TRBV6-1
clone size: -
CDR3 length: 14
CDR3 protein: CASSFSFSNQPQHF
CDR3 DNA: TGTGCCAGCAGTTTCAGCTTTAGCAATCAGCCCCAGCATTTT

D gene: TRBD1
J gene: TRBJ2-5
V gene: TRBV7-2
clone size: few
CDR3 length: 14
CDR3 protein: CASSRGQGQETQYF
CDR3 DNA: TGTGCCAGCAGCCGGGGACAGGGCCAAGAGACCCAGTACTTC

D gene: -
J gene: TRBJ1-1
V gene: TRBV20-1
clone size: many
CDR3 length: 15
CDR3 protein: CSAPEPGHLNTEAFF
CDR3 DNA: TGCAGTGCGCCTGAACCGGGACACCTGAACACTGAAGCTTTCTTT

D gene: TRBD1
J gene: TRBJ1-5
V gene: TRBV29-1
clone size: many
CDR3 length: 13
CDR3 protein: CSVGTDSNQPQHF
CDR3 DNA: TGCAGCGTCGGGACAGATAGCAATCAGCCCCAGCATTTT

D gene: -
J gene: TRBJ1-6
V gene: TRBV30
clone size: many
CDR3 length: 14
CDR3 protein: CAWRRAGAYSPLHF
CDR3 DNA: TGTGCCTGGAGAAGGGCAGGGGCCTATTCACCCCTCCACTTT

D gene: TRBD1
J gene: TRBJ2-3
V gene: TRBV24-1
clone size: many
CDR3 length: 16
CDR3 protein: CATSEGTGLLRGTQYF
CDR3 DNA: TGTGCCACCAGTGAAGGGACAGGATTGTTGAGAGGTACGCAGTATTTT

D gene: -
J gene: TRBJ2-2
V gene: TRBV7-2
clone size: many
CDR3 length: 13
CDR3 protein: CASSLKTAGELFF
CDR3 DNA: TGTGCCAGCAGCTTAAAAACGGCCGGGGAGCTGTTTTTT

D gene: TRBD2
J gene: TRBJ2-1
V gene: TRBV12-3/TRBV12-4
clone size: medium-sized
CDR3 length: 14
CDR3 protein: CASRLAGGDNEQFF
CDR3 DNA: TGTGCCAGCAGGCTAGCGGGAGGCGACAATGAGCAGTTCTTC

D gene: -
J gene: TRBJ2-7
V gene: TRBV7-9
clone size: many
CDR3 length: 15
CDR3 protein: CASSLDEGTGYEQYF
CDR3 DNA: TGTGCCAGCAGCTTAGATGAAGGTACGGGCTACGAGCAGTACTTC

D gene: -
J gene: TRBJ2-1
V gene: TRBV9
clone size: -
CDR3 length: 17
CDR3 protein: CASSVSGEISLNNEQFF
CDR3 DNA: TGTGCCAGCAGCGTAAGTGGAGAAATCTCACTAAACAATGAGCAGTTCTTC

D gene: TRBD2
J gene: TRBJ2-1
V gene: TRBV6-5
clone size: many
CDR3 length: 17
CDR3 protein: CASRRGSGRPSYNEQFF
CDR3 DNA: TGTGCCAGCAGAAGAGGAAGCGGGAGGCCGTCCTACAATGAGCAGTTCTTC

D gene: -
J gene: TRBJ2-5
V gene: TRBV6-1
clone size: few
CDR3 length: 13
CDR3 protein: CASSELGLKTQYF
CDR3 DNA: TGTGCCAGCAGTGAACTAGGGTTAAAGACCCAGTACTTC

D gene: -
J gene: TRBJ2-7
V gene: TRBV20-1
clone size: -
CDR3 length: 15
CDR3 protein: CSARAIATTSYEQYF
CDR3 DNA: TGCAGTGCTAGAGCTATCGCCACCACTTCCTACGAGCAGTACTTC

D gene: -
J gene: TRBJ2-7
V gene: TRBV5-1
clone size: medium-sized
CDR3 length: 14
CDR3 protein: CASSLGVVDYEQYF
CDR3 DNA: TGCGCCAGCAGCTTGGGAGTGGTGGACTACGAGCAGTACTTC

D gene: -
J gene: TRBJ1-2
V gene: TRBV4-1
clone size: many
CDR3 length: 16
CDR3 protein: CASSQDLGGTYYGYTF
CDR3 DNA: TGCGCCAGCAGCCAAGATTTGGGGGGGACCTATTATGGCTACACCTTC

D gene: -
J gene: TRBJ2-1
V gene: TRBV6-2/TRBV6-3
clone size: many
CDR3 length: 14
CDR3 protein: CASISNRGGGEQFF
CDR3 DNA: TGTGCCAGCATTTCAAATAGGGGAGGGGGTGAGCAGTTCTTC

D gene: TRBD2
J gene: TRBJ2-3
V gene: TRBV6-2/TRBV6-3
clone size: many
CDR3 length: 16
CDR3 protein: CASKFPAGGPGDTQYF
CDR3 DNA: TGTGCCAGCAAGTTTCCAGCGGGAGGGCCGGGAGATACGCAGTATTTT

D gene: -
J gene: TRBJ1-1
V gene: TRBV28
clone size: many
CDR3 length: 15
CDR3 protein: CASSFGRVMNTEAFF
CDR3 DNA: TGTGCCAGCAGTTTTGGCAGGGTCATGAACACTGAAGCTTTCTTT

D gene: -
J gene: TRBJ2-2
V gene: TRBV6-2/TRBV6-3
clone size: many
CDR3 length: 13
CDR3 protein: CASSPAPVGELFF
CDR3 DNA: TGTGCCAGCAGCCCCGCACCGGTCGGGGAGCTGTTTTTT

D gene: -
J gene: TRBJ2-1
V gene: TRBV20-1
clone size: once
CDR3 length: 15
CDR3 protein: CSARVVVRGYNEQFF
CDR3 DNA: TGCAGTGCTAGAGTGGTCGTACGGGGATACAATGAGCAGTTCTTC

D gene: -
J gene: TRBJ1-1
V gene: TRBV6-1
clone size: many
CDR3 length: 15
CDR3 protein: CASSEAEAGWTEAFF
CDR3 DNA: TGTGCCAGCAGTGAAGCCGAGGCAGGGTGGACTGAAGCTTTCTTT

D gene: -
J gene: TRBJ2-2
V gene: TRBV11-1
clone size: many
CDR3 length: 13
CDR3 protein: CASSSPHTGELFF
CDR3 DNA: TGTGCCAGCAGCTCGCCTCACACCGGGGAGCTGTTTTTT

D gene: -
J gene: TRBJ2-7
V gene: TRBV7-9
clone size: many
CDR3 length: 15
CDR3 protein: CASSLAGEITYEQYF
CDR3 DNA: TGTGCCAGCAGCTTAGCGGGAGAGATAACCTACGAGCAGTACTTC

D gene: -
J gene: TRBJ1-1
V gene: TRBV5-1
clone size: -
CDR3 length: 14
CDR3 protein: CASSSGRVNTEAFF
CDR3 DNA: TGCGCCAGCAGTAGTGGGAGAGTGAACACTGAAGCTTTCTTT

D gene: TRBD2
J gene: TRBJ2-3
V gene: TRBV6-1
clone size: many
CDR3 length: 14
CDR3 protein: CASSALAGADTQYF
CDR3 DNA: TGTGCCAGCAGCGCACTAGCGGGAGCAGATACGCAGTATTTT

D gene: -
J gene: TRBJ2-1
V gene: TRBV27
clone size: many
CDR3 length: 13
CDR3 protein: CATGSWGYNEQFF
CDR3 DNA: TGTGCCACCGGGAGTTGGGGATACAATGAGCAGTTCTTC

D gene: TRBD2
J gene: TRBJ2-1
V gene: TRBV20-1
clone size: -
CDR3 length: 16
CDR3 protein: CSARPTSGKAYNEQFF
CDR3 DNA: TGCAGTGCTAGACCGACTAGCGGGAAAGCCTACAATGAGCAGTTCTTC

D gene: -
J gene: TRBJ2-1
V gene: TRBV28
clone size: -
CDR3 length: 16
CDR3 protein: CASRPFGTTDKDEQFF
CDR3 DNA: TGTGCCAGCAGACCATTCGGGACAACCGACAAGGATGAGCAGTTCTTC

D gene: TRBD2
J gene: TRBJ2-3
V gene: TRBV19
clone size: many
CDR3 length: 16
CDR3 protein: CASSSRLAGNTDTQYF
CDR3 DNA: TGTGCCAGTAGCTCCCGACTAGCGGGAAACACAGATACGCAGTATTTT

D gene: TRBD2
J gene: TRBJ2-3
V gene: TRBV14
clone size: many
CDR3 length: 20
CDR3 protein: CASSQEAPGLVFRSTDTQYF
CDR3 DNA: TGTGCCAGCAGCCAAGAGGCGCCGGGACTAGTATTTCGCAGCACAGATACGCAGTATTTT

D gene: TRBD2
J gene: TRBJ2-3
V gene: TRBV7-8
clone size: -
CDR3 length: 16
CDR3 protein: CASSSSGGRYTDTQYF
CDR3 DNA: TGTGCCAGCAGCTCCAGTGGCGGGAGGTACACAGATACTCAGTATTTT

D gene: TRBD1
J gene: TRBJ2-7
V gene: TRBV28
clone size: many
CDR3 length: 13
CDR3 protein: CASNGQGGYEQYF
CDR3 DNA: TGTGCCAGCAACGGACAGGGTGGGTACGAGCAGTACTTC

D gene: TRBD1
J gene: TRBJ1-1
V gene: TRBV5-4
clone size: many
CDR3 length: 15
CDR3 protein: CASSLRAGGVTEAFF
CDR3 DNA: TGTGCCAGCAGCCTCCGAGCAGGGGGGGTCACTGAAGCTTTCTTT

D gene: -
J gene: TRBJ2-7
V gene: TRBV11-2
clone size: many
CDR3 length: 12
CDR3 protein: CASSLVGDEQYF
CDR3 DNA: TGTGCCAGCAGCTTAGTAGGGGACGAGCAGTACTTC

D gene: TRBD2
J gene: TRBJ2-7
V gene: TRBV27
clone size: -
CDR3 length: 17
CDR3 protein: CASSSTSGRGSAYEQYF
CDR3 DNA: TGTGCCAGCAGTTCGACTAGCGGGCGAGGAAGTGCCTACGAGCAGTACTTC

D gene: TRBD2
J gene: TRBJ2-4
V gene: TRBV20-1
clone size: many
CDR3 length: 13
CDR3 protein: CSASREALNIQYF
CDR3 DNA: TGCAGTGCTAGTCGGGAGGCGTTGAACATTCAGTACTTC

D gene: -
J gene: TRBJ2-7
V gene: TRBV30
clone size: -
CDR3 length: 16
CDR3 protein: CAWSPVLRVTSYEQYF
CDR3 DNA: TGTGCCTGGAGTCCTGTCTTACGGGTTACCTCCTACGAGCAGTACTTC

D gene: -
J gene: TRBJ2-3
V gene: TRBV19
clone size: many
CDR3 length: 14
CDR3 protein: CATKPGQDTDTQYF
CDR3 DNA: TGTGCCACCAAACCGGGACAAGACACAGATACGCAGTATTTT

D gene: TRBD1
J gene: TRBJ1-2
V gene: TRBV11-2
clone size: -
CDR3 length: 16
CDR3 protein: CASSSSNRGYGYGYTF
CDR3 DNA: TGTGCCAGCAGCTCGTCCAACAGGGGATACGGCTATGGCTACACCTTC

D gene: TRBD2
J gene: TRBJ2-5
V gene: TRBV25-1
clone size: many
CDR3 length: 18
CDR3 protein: CASGRSAGRVNPQETQYF
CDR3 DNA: TGTGCCAGTGGCCGTAGTGCCGGGAGGGTGAATCCCCAAGAGACCCAGTACTTC

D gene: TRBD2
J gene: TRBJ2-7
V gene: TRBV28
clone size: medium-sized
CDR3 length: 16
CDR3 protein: CASSTGGASGGEEQYF
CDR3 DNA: TGTGCCAGCAGTACTGGCGGGGCTAGCGGGGGTGAGGAGCAGTACTTC

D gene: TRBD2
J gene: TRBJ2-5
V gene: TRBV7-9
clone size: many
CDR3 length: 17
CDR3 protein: CASSTGTSGIGRETQYF
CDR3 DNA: TGTGCCAGCAGCACCGGGACTAGCGGCATAGGTAGAGAGACCCAGTACTTC

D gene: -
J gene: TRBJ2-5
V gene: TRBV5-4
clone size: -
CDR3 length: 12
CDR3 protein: CASSWDQETQYF
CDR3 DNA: TGTGCCAGCAGCTGGGACCAAGAGACCCAGTACTTC

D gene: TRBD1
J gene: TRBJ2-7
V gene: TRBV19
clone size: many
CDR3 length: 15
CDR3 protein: CASSPVAGGFGEQYF
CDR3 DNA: TGTGCCAGTAGTCCCGTGGCAGGGGGCTTTGGTGAGCAGTACTTC

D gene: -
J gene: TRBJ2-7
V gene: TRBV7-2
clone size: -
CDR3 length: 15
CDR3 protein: CASSPLSGGHYEQYF
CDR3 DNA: TGTGCCAGCAGCCCCCTATCTGGAGGGCACTACGAGCAGTACTTC

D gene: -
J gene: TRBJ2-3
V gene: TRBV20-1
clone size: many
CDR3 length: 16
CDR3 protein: CSARDRGGGITDTQYF
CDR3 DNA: TGCAGTGCTAGAGATCGTGGGGGAGGAATCACAGATACGCAGTATTTT

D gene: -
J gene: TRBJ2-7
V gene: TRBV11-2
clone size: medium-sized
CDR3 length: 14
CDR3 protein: CASSLGTTSYEQYF
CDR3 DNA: TGTGCCAGCAGCTTAGGGACTACTTCCTACGAGCAGTACTTC

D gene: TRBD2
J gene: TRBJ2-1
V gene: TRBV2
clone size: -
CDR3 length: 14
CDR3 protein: CASSLTSGILEQFF
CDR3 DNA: TGTGCCAGCAGTTTGACTAGCGGTATTTTGGAGCAGTTCTTC

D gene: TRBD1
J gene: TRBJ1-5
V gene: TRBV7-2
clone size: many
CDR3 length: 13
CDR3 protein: CASSLTGAQPQHF
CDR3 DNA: TGTGCCAGCAGCTTAACAGGGGCTCAGCCCCAGCATTTT